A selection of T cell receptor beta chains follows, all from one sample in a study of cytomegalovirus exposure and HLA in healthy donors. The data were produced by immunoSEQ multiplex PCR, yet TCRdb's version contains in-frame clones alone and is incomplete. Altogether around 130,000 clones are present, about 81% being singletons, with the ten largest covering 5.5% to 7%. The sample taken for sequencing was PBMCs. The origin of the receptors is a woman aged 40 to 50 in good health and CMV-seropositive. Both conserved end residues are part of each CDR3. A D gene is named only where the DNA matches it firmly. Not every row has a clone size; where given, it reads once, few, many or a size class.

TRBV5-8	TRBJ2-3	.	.	TGTGCCAGCAGGTCATTGGGCTCCATGTCAGATACGCAGTATTTT	CASRSLGSMSDTQYF
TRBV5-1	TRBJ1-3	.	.	TGCGCCAGCAGCTCAATTCCCCCTGGAAACACCATATATTTT	CASSSIPPGNTIYF
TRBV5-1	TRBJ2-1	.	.	TGCGCCAGCAGCTTGGTTGCTAGCAGATACAATGAGCAGTTCTTC	CASSLVASRYNEQFF
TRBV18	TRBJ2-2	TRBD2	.	TGTGCCAGCTCACCACAAGGGACTAGCGTTAACGGGGAGCTGTTTTTT	CASSPQGTSVNGELFF
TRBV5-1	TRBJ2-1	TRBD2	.	TGCGCCAGCAGCTTGGCCGCATACGGGGGGAATGAGCAGTTCTTC	CASSLAAYGGNEQFF
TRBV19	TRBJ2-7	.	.	TGTGCCAGTAGTGCCAAATCAGGGACTGGCTTCTACGAGCAGTACTTC	CASSAKSGTGFYEQYF
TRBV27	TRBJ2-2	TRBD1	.	TGTGCCAGCAGATTACAGGGGGCGGGGACCGGGGAGCTGTTTTTT	CASRLQGAGTGELFF
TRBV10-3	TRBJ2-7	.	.	TGTGCCATCAGAGGGGATGGATACGAGCAGTACTTC	CAIRGDGYEQYF
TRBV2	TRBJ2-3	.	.	TGTGCCAGCAGTAATCAAGCGGAGGACACAGATACGCAGTATTTT	CASSNQAEDTDTQYF
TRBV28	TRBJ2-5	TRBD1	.	TGTGCCAGCAGTCGAGGACAGGGGAGAGAGACCCAGTACTTC	CASSRGQGRETQYF
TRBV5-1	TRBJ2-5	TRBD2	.	TGCGCCAGCAGCTCGGGACTAGCGGGAGGGCGCGAGACCCAGTACTTC	CASSSGLAGGRETQYF
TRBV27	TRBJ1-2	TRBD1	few	TGTGCCAGTAAGTTAGTCGCCCGGGACAGATCTAACTATGGCTACACCTTC	CASKLVARDRSNYGYTF
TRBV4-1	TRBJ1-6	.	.	TGCGCCAGCAGCCGGCGGGGGGGCGACAGGATAATACCCCTCCACTTT	CASSRRGGDRIIPLHF
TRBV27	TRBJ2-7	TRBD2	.	TGTGCCAGCAGTTTAGCGGCTAGCGGGGTTCACTACGAGCAGTACTTC	CASSLAASGVHYEQYF
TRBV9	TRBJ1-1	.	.	TGTGCCAGCAGCACAAGACAGGAGACCATGAACACTGAAGCTTTCTTT	CASSTRQETMNTEAFF
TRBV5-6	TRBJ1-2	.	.	TGTGCCAGCAGCTTGGCAGGGTGGAACTATGGCTACACCTTC	CASSLAGWNYGYTF
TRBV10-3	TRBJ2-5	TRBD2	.	TGTGCCATCAGGGGTAGCGGGGGGCAAGAGACCCAGTACTTC	CAIRGSGGQETQYF
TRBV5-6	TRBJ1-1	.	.	TGTGCCAGCAGCTTGGGGTGGGGGCAGTCTACTTTTGAAGCTTTCTTT	CASSLGWGQSTFEAFF
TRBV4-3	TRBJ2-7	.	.	TGCGCCAGCAGCCAAGAAGCGCGAGGGTTTCGCGACGAGCAGTACTTC	CASSQEARGFRDEQYF
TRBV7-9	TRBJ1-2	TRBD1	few	TGTGCCAGCAGCTTCGACAGGGCTTATGGCTACACCTTC	CASSFDRAYGYTF
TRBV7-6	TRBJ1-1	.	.	TGTGCCAGCAGCCGACAGGAAAACACTGAAGCTTTCTTT	CASSRQENTEAFF
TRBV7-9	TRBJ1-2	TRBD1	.	TGTGCCAGCAGCTCCGAGACAGGGGGACAAATATATGGCTACACCTTC	CASSSETGGQIYGYTF
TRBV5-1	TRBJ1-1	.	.	TGCGCCAGCAGCTTGGAGCCGGAGGCAAACACTGAAGCTTTCTTT	CASSLEPEANTEAFF
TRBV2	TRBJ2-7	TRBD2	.	TGTGCCAGCAGTGAGGCTCCGGGACTAGCGGGGGTCTACGAGCAGTACTTC	CASSEAPGLAGVYEQYF
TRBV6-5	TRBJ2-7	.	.	TGTGCCAGCAGTTACAATCAAGGGGAACCCTACGAGCAGTACTTC	CASSYNQGEPYEQYF
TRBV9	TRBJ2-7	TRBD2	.	TGTGCCAGCAGCCCTGGACTAGCGGGAGGGCTATTTGGGAACTACGAGCAGTACTTC	CASSPGLAGGLFGNYEQYF
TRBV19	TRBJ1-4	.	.	TGTGCCAGTAGCCTTGGGGGGATTGAAAAACTGTTTTTT	CASSLGGIEKLFF
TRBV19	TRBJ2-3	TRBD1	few	TGTGCCACATCACGGGACAGGGAAGGCACAGATACGCAGTATTTT	CATSRDREGTDTQYF
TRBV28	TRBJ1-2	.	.	TGTGCCAGCAGTGAGACAGCGGGCCGTTACACCTTC	CASSETAGRYTF
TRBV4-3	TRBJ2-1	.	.	TGCGCCAGCAGCCAAGATCCGACGGCAGGGGCTGAGCAGTTCTTC	CASSQDPTAGAEQFF
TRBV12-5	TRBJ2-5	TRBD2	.	TGTGCTAGTGGAACTAGCGGGACCTGGGTGCAGTACTTC	CASGTSGTWVQYF
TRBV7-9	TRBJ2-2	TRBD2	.	TGTGCCAGCAGCGGGGGACTAGCGGGTTACACCGGGGAGCTGTTTTTT	CASSGGLAGYTGELFF
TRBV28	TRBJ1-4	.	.	TGTGCCAGCAGTTCGCCAGCAACTAATGAAAAACTGTTTTTT	CASSSPATNEKLFF
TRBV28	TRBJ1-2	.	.	TGTGCCAGCAGTTCCGCCAGGTTCCAGTCGTATGGCTACACCTTC	CASSSARFQSYGYTF
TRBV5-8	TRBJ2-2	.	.	TGTGCCAGCAGCTTCCGGGCGGGACCCGAGCCGGACACCGGGGAGCTGTTTTTT	CASSFRAGPEPDTGELFF
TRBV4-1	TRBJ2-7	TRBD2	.	TGCGCCAGCAGCCATGCTAGCGGGGGCCCCTACGAGCAGTACTTC	CASSHASGGPYEQYF
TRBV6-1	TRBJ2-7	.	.	TGTGCCAGCAGCGAGCAGTACTTC	CASSEQYF
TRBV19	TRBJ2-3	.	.	TGTGCCAGTAGTACTTGGGGGCAATGGACAGATACGCAGTATTTT	CASSTWGQWTDTQYF
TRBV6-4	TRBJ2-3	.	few	TGTGCCAGCAGTGACTCTTCGCTAGATCCGTATACGCAGTATTTT	CASSDSSLDPYTQYF
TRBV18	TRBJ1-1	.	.	TGTGCCAGCTCACCAACTAACACTGAAGCTTTCTTT	CASSPTNTEAFF
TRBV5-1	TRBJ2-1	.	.	TGCGCCAGCAGACCATCACAGGTATACAATGAGCAGTTCTTC	CASRPSQVYNEQFF
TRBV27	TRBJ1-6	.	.	TGTGCCAGCAGCGGGGGATGGCAGGGTCACTCACCCCTCCACTTT	CASSGGWQGHSPLHF
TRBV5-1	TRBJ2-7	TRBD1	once	TGCGCCAGCAGCGCCCGACAGGGGCCCTCCTACGAGCAGTACTTC	CASSARQGPSYEQYF
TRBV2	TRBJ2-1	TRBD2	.	TGTGCCAGCAGTTTAGCGGGGGTGAACAATGAGCAGTTCTTC	CASSLAGVNNEQFF
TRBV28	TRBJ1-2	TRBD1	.	TGTGCCAGCAGTAGCTTCAGGGGGAATGGCTACACCTTC	CASSSFRGNGYTF
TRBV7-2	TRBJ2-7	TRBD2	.	TGTGCCAGCAGCTCCGGACTAGTGAGTTCCAGGCAGTACTTC	CASSSGLVSSRQYF
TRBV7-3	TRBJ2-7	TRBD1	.	TGTGCCAGCAGCTTAGACAGGGTGCGGGAGCAGTACTTC	CASSLDRVREQYF
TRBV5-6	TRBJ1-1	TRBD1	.	TGTGCCAGCACAACCCTACAGGGGGAGCCTGAAGCTTTCTTT	CASTTLQGEPEAFF
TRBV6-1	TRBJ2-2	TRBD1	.	TGTGCCAGTCCGGGACAGGTGAACACCGGGGAGCTGTTTTTT	CASPGQVNTGELFF
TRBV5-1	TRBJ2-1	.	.	TGCGCCAGCAGCTTGTTAGCTGCCGGCGGGCGGGCGAGCTCCTACAATGAGCAGTTCTTC	CASSLLAAGGRASSYNEQFF
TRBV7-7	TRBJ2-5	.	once	TGTGCTAGCAGCTCCACTCGCGGGCAAGAGACCCAGTACTTC	CASSSTRGQETQYF
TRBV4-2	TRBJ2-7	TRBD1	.	TGTGCCAGCAGATCGGACAGGGAAGGGGCTTACGAGCAGTACTTC	CASRSDREGAYEQYF